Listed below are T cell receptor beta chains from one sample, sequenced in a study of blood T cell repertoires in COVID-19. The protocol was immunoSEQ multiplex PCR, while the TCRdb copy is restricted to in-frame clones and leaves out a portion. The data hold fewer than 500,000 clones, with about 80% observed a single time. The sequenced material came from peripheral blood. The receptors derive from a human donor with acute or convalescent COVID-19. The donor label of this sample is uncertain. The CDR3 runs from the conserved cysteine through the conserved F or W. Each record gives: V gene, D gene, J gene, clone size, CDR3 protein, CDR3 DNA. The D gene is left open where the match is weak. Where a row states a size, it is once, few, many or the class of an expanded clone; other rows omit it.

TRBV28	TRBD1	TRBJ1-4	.	CASTQTPGQGTEKLFF	TGTGCCAGCACCCAAACGCCGGGACAGGGTACCGAAAAACTGTTTTTT
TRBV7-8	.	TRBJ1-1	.	CASSLESRRTEAFF	TGTGCCAGCAGCTTAGAGAGCCGGCGGACTGAAGCTTTCTTT
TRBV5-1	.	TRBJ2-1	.	CASSLMARGTYNEQFF	TGCGCCAGCAGCTTGATGGCCAGGGGCACCTACAATGAGCAGTTCTTC
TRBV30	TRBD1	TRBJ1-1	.	CAWSTGQGRTEAFF	TGTGCCTGGAGTACAGGACAGGGGAGGACTGAAGCTTTCTTT
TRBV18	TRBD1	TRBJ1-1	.	CASSAGQGNTEAFF	TGTGCCAGCTCAGCCGGACAGGGGAACACTGAAGCTTTCTTT
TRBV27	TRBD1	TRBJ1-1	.	CASSRDRLGAFF	TGTGCCAGCAGCCGGGACAGGTTAGGAGCTTTCTTT
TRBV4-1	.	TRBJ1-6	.	CASSQGGGGNSPLHF	TGCGCCAGCAGCCAAGGAGGGGGTGGGAATTCACCCCTCCACTTT
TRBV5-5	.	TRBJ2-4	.	CASSLALGGIAKNIQYF	TGTGCCAGCAGCTTGGCCTTGGGGGGAATAGCCAAAAACATTCAGTACTTC
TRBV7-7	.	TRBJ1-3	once	CASSLGGPGSGNTIYF	TGTGCCAGCAGCTTAGGGGGCCCGGGTTCTGGAAACACCATATATTTT
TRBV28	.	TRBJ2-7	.	CASSTPRKGGSYEQYF	TGTGCCAGCAGCACCCCCCGAAAGGGGGGGTCCTACGAGCAGTACTTC
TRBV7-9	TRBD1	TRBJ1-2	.	CASSLGGTGRSGYTF	TGTGCCAGCAGCCTGGGGGGGACAGGTCGGAGTGGCTACACCTTC
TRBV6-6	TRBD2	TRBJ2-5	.	CASSPGLSAGGQETQYF	TGTGCCAGCAGTCCTGGACTTAGTGCGGGAGGCCAAGAGACCCAGTACTTC
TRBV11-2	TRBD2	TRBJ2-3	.	CASSLRTSDTQYF	TGTGCCAGCAGCCTCCGGACTAGCGATACGCAGTATTTT
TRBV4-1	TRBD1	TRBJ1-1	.	CASSLHQGGLNTEAFF	TGCGCCAGCAGCCTCCACCAGGGGGGTTTGAACACTGAAGCTTTCTTT
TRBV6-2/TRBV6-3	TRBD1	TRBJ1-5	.	CASSSGGGGQPQHF	TGTGCCAGCAGTTCAGGGGGCGGGGGCCAGCCCCAGCATTTT
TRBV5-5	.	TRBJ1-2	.	CASSLGGWSNYGYTF	TGTGCCAGCAGCTTGGGGGGCTGGTCTAACTATGGCTACACCTTC
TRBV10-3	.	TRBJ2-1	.	CAIIIIREFPGITYNEQFF	TGTGCCATCATTATTATTCGGGAGTTTCCAGGGATCACCTACAATGAGCAGTTCTTC
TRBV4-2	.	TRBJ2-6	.	CASSQWQSSGANVLTF	TGTGCCAGCAGCCAGTGGCAAAGCTCTGGGGCCAACGTCCTGACTTTC
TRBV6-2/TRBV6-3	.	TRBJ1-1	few	CASSYPSRGEAFF	TGTGCCAGCAGTTATCCGTCTCGCGGGGAAGCTTTCTTT
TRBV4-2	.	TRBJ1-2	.	CASSQGGGGRTPYTF	TGTGCCAGCAGCCAAGGGGGAGGGGGGAGGACCCCCTACACCTTC
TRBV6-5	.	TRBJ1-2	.	CASGPGWGGYTF	TGTGCCAGCGGACCAGGGTGGGGTGGCTACACCTTC
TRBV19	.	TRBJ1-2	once	CASIPAQGNNYGYTF	TGTGCCAGTATTCCGGCCCAGGGAAATAACTATGGCTACACCTTC
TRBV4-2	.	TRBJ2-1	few	CASSPSEQFF	TGTGCCAGCAGCCCGTCGGAGCAGTTCTTC